This TCR beta chain was sequenced in a study of cytomegalovirus exposure and HLA in healthy donors. V was clipped by 9 bases and J by 2 bases, with 7 bases between them. CDR3 length equals 12 residues. CDR1 is LNHNV and CDR2 is YYDKDF in the germline V gene (reference sequence). The PCR was carried out with 60 Vbeta primers and 13 Jbeta primers. TCRdb's table, derived via immunoSEQ multiplex PCR, lists solely in-frame clones and lacks some. The data hold 110,000 or so clones, with 74% observed a single time. The clonotype comes from a middle-aged woman in good health and CMV-seropositive. The sequenced sample consisted of PBMCs. The chain couples TRBV15 to TRBJ1-4, with D tentatively TRBD1 (6 bases). The CDR3 DNA follows: TGTGCCACGAGGGGGACTAATGAAAAACTGTTTTTT. This sequence encodes CATRGTNEKLFF.